A single sample gave rise to the 19 T cell receptor beta chains below, sequenced in a study of a mutant IDH1 vaccine in newly diagnosed glioma. Time point in this sample: week 35, safety follow-up. It was 300 ug of mutant IDH1 20-mer peptide that made up each vaccine dose, given with topical imiquimod. Their cognate antigens are unknown. This table comes from immunoSEQ multiplex PCR, and its TCRdb copy is limited to in-frame clones, with some not included. In the table there are 69,000 or so clones, approximately 86% of which are singletons. Sequenced material: PBMCs, taken from a glioma patient whose treatment included an IDH1 peptide vaccine. The receptors were gathered from a man under 40 with glioma.

Points on this clone: At one end, the junction sequence differs from germline, possibly due to a read error. Other DNA sequences in this sample translate to the same CDR3. The chain recombines TRBV29-1 with TRBJ1-2; 10 nucleotides agree with TRBD1. The CDR3 extends over 17 amino acids. The germline V gene has CDR1 SQVTM and CDR2 ANQGSEA. The CDR3 DNA sequence: TGTAGCGTAGGTTTTCTGTCCACGACAGGGGGCAGTCATGGCTACACCTTC. Protein: CSVGFLSTTGGSHGYTF.

The rearrangement joins TRBV5-4 to TRBJ2-5; D might be TRBD1 or TRBD2, each matching 5 bases. V was pared by 2 bases and J by 2 bases, with 10 bases between. In germline, CDR1 is SGHNT, CDR2 YYREEE (reference sequence). The CDR3 consists of 14 residues. This CDR3 is CASSLLGVQETQYF. CDR3 nucleotide sequence: TGTGCCAGCAGCTTATTGGGGGTTCAAGAGACCCAGTACTTC.

This chain joins TRBV12-5 and TRBJ2-7, with D uncertain. Trimming left V 4 bases short and J 3 bases short, with 13 bases between. Germline CDR1 is LGHNT and CDR2 is FRNRAP. The CDR3 consists of 14 residues. The CDR3 DNA reads as TGTGCTAGTGGTTGTTATAGGTTTTGCTACGAGCAGTACTTC. It encodes CASGCYRFCYEQYF. The entire variable domain, with the rest obtained from reference TRBV12-5 and TRBJ2-7, is as follows: DARVTQTPRHKVTEMGQEVTMRCQPILGHNTVFWYRQTMMQGLELLAYFRNRAPLDDSGMPKDRFSAEMPDATLATLKIQPSEPRDSAVYFCASGCYRFCYEQYFGPGTRLTVT.

The chain employs TRBV5-6 and TRBJ1-4, with D possibly being TRBD1 (5 bases). The CDR3 is 15 residues long. The germline V gene encodes CDR1 SGHDT and CDR2 YYEEEE. V lost 4 bases and J lost 7, with 17 bases in between. The CDR3 DNA reads as TGTGCCAGCAGCCGAGCAGGGAGCGGTGCTGAAAAACTGTTTTTT. Protein: CASSRAGSGAEKLFF.

The chain carries TRBV7-3 and TRBJ2-1, with D possibly TRBD1 on 6 matching bases. This CDR3 contains 13 residues. Trimming took off 5 bases at V and 8 bases at J, with 13 bases between the two ends. Germline V gene lookup returns CDR1 SGHTA and CDR2 FQGTGA. The CDR3 spells CASSKTGFDEQFF. In nucleotides, the CDR3 is TGTGCCAGCAGCAAAACAGGGTTCGATGAGCAGTTCTTC.

V and J are TRBV11-2 and TRBJ2-7; 8 nucleotides line up with TRBD1. The CDR3 covers 16 residues. Germline CDR1 reads SGHAT; CDR2 reads FQNNGV. V shed 3 bases and J 0 bases; nucleotides not matched to a gene: 7. The CDR3 sequence is CASSFDRGRSSYEQYF. The CDR3 bases are TGTGCCAGCAGCTTCGACAGGGGTCGGAGCTCCTACGAGCAGTACTTC.

The chain recombines TRBV14 with TRBJ2-5, with TRBD2 as a possible D gene (10 bases). V lost 3 bases and J lost 5, with 31 bases in between. The CDR3 has 20 amino acids. Looked up from germline, CDR1 is SGHDN and CDR2 is FVKESK. This CDR3 is CASSHTGQGASGRFQETQYF. The CDR3 nucleotides read TGTGCCAGCAGCCACACGGGACAGGGTGCTAGCGGGAGATTCCAGGAGACCCAGTACTTC. Drawing the rest from reference TRBV14 and TRBJ2-5, the complete variable domain is EAGVTQFPSHSVIEKGQTVTLRCDPISGHDNLYWYRRVMGKEIKFLLHFVKESKQDESGMPNNRFLAERTGGTYSTLKVQPAELEDSGVYFCASSHTGQGASGRFQETQYFGPGTRLLVL.

This chain connects TRBV6-1 to TRBJ2-7; TRBD1 aligns across 7 bases. From germline, CDR1 is MNHNS and CDR2 SASEGT. V lost 3 bases and J lost 4; bases outside the gene matches: 9. The CDR3 is 15 amino acids. The CDR3 coding sequence is TGTGCCAGCAGTGAGAGACAGGGTTTTCGGTACGAGCAGTACTTC. This translates into CASSERQGFRYEQYF.

The chain has TRBV5-5 and TRBJ1-1; D is undetermined. V lost 2 bases and J 2 bases, leaving 10 bases between the germline ends. CDR3 length equals 14 residues. Germline CDR1 and CDR2: SGHKS and YYEKEE (reference sequence). In nucleotides, the CDR3 is TGTGCCAGCAGCTTTGCGCGGGTTAACACTGAAGCTTTCTTT. Amino acid sequence: CASSFARVNTEAFF.

The J gene is TRBJ2-2, the V gene TRBV4-1; a weak D match, TRBD2 (5 bases). V lost 4 bases and J lost 2, with 11 bases in between. This CDR3 has 15 amino acids. Germline assignment: CDR1 MGHRA and CDR2 YSYEKL. The CDR3 nucleotides read TGCGCCAGCAGCCGGGGAGCGGTAAACACCGGGGAGCTGTTTTTT. Amino acid sequence: CASSRGAVNTGELFF.

The chain employs TRBV7-9 and TRBJ2-3; tentative D call: TRBD2 (7 bases). The CDR3 spans 16 residues. Trimming left V 1 base short and J 3 bases short, with 14 bases between. Germline CDR1 reads SEHNR; CDR2 reads FQNEAQ (reference sequence). This CDR3 is CASSLDVGGRTDTQYF. CDR3 DNA: TGTGCCAGCAGCTTAGACGTGGGGGGGCGAACAGATACGCAGTATTTT. Full variable domain (missing parts from reference TRBV7-9 and TRBJ2-3): DTGVSQNPRHKITKRGQNVTFRCDPISEHNRLYWYRQTLGQGPEFLTYFQNEAQLEKSRLLSDRFSAERPKGSFSTLEIQRTEQGDSAMYLCASSLDVGGRTDTQYFGPGTRLTVL.

This chain connects TRBV2 to TRBJ2-5; TRBD2 matches at 11 bases. CDR1 and CDR2 from the germline V gene are SNHLY and FYNNEI. V lost 6 bases and J lost 7; bases outside the gene matches: 10. The CDR3 is 15 amino acids. CDR3 coding DNA: TGTGCCAGCAGGCCGGGACTAGCGGTCCCGGCGACCCAGTACTTC. It translates to CASRPGLAVPATQYF. The full variable domain, rest sourced from reference TRBV2 and TRBJ2-5, is EPEVTQTPSHQVTQMGQEVILRCVPISNHLYFYWYRQILGQKVEFLVSFYNNEISEKSEIFDDQFSVERPDGSNFTLKIRSTKLEDSAMYFCASRPGLAVPATQYFGPGTRLLVL.

The J gene is TRBJ2-7, the V gene TRBV27, with TRBD2 identical over 7 bases. This CDR3 is 13 amino acids long. Trimming removed 3 bases from V and 6 bases from J; junction bases left unmatched: 5. Germline CDR1 is MNHEY and CDR2 is SMNVEV (reference sequence). The CDR3 loop reads CASSFGLVGEQYF. In DNA, the CDR3 is TGTGCCAGCAGTTTCGGACTAGTTGGCGAGCAGTACTTC.

The chain uses TRBV6-1 and TRBJ1-5, with D possibly TRBD1 on 6 matching bases. Germline values: CDR1 MNHNS, CDR2 SASEGT. The CDR3 spans 16 residues. Trimming pared 2 bases from V and 7 bases from J, leaving 18 bases between. The CDR3 here is CASSEKDSLGSQPQHF. CDR3 coding DNA: TGTGCCAGCAGTGAAAAGGACAGCTTGGGGAGCCAGCCCCAGCATTTT.

A few counts support this clone. The chain couples TRBV5-8 to TRBJ1-1, with no clear D. V was pared by 0 bases and J by 2 bases, with 8 bases between. This CDR3 contains 14 residues. Looked up from germline, CDR1 is SGHTS and CDR2 is YDEGEE. Written as DNA, the CDR3 is TGTGCCAGCAGCTTGGGGGAGGATAACACTGAAGCTTTCTTT. Protein: CASSLGEDNTEAFF.

This clone was detected only once. The J gene is TRBJ1-2, the V gene TRBV9, with D possibly matching TRBD1 (6 bases). Germline-derived CDR1 and CDR2 are SGDLS and YYNGEE. This CDR3 spans 14 amino acids. Trimming took 3 bases from V and 4 from J, leaving 13 bases between them. CDR3 DNA: TGTGCCAGCAGCGCCGGGACACAAAGCTATGGCTACACCTTC. This gives the protein CASSAGTQSYGYTF.

This rearrangement joins TRBV7-8 to TRBJ2-7, with 7 bases identical to TRBD2. From germline, CDR1 is SGHVS and CDR2 FQNEAQ. The CDR3 runs 17 residues. Trimming removed 5 bases from V and 2 bases from J; junction bases left unmatched: 15. Here the CDR3 DNA reads TGTGCCAGCAGCCCCGACGCGGGCGGGACTACGGCCTACGAGCAGTACTTC. Protein sequence: CASSPDAGGTTAYEQYF.

This clone was seen once. This chain joins TRBV9 and TRBJ2-5; possibly TRBD1 or TRBD2 for D (5 bases each). The closer fit of TRBJ2-7 to the DNA end suggests the J call may be wrong. The CDR3 is 15 residues long. CDR1 and CDR2 (germline): SGDLS, YYNGEE. CDR3 amino acids: CASSESRDGDYEQYF. The CDR3 bases are TGTGCCAGCAGCGAAAGCCGGGACGGGGACTACGAGCAGTACTTC.

This clone was detected only a few times. The chain links TRBV7-9 to TRBJ2-4; D gene unclear. This CDR3 spans 15 amino acids. The V end was cut by 1 base, the J end by 0 bases, with 7 bases between. The germline gives CDR1 SEHNR, CDR2 FQNEAQ (reference sequence). For the CDR3, the DNA is TGTGCCAGCAGCTTAGGGGGTATAGCCAAAAACATTCAGTACTTC. It specifies CASSLGGIAKNIQYF.